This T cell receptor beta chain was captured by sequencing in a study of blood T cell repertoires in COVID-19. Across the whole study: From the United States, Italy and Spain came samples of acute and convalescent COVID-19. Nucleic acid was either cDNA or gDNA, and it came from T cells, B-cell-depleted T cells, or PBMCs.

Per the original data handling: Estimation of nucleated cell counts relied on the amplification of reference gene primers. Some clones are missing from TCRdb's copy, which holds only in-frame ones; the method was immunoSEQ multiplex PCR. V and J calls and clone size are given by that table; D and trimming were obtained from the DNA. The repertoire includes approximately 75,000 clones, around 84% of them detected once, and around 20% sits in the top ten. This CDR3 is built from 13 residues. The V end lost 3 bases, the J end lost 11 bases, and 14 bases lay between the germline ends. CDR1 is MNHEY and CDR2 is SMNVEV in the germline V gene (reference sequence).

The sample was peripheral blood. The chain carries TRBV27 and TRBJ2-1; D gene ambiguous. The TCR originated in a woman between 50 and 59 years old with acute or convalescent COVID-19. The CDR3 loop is CASSLSSRVQQFF. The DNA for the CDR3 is TGTGCCAGCAGTTTGTCCAGCCGGGTTCAGCAGTTCTTC.